These T cell receptor beta chains were read from a single sample in a study of human T cells and chemical hapten exposure. In TCRdb, the RACE reads were re-called with MiXCR into one record per CDR3 protein. The sample lists 85,000 to 100,000 distinct CDR3 sequences; about 10% were seen once. The sequenced sample was whole blood, obtained in connection with sensitization to the hapten diphenylcyclopropenone (DPC). These receptors all come from a woman aged 55-69 years with alopecia areata. Some clones in this sample may be carry-over from other donors' samples. Both conserved end residues are part of each CDR3. D genes are given only for firm matches. Rows may omit the clone size; those that give it use once, few, many or a size class.

d_call | j_call | v_call | clone_size | cdr3_nt | cdr3_aa
- | TRBJ1-4 | TRBV5-1 | many | TGCGCCAGCAGCTTGGTCCAGGCAACTAATGAAAAACTGTTTTTT | CASSLVQATNEKLFF
TRBD1 | TRBJ2-1 | TRBV20-1 | many | TGCAGTGCCCTGACAGGGAGCTACAATGAGCAGTTCTTC | CSALTGSYNEQFF
- | TRBJ2-3 | TRBV27 | few | TGTGCCACCCCTAAGACCCCACCCGGCCCAGATACGCAGTATTTT | CATPKTPPGPDTQYF
- | TRBJ1-3 | TRBV29-1 | many | TGCAGCGCTGGCGCCGACACGGATGGAAACACCATATATTTT | CSAGADTDGNTIYF
- | TRBJ2-7 | TRBV19 | few | TGTGCCAGTAGTATAAGTGACAGAAGAATTTACGAGCAGTACTTC | CASSISDRRIYEQYF
- | TRBJ1-2 | TRBV19 | many | TGTGCCAGTACCCCGGGGGTCTATGGCTACACCTTC | CASTPGVYGYTF
- | TRBJ1-1 | TRBV14 | many | TGTGCCAGCAGCCAAGATGGGGGAGCTTCGTTAGAAGCTTTCTTT | CASSQDGGASLEAFF
TRBD1 | TRBJ2-3 | TRBV5-1 | many | TGCGCCAGCAGCCCTAGGACAGGAAACACAGATACGCAGTATTTT | CASSPRTGNTDTQYF
- | TRBJ1-1 | TRBV18 | many | TGTGCCAGCTCACCGCGAGGACTGCAAAACACTGAAGCTTTCTTT | CASSPRGLQNTEAFF
TRBD1 | TRBJ1-2 | TRBV12-3/TRBV12-4 | many | TGTGCCAGCAGTGAGACAGGGAACTATGGCTACACCTTC | CASSETGNYGYTF
TRBD2 | TRBJ2-3 | TRBV10-3 | many | TGTGCCATCAGTGAGTCGACGGGGGGGCCTGAAGATACGCAGTATTTT | CAISESTGGPEDTQYF
- | TRBJ1-2 | TRBV10-3 | many | TGTGCCATCAGTGAGTCGGGAGTCTCTTGGGGCTACACCTTC | CAISESGVSWGYTF
- | TRBJ1-1 | TRBV11-1 | few | TGTGCCAGCAGCCCTACGGACAGTTACACTGAAGCTTTCTTT | CASSPTDSYTEAFF
- | TRBJ2-3 | TRBV3-1 | few | TGTGCCAGCAGAGCAAGGGGGGTCGCAGATACGCAGTATTTT | CASRARGVADTQYF
- | TRBJ1-2 | TRBV11-2 | - | TGTGCCAGCAGCTTAGGGGGGGGCAGAGACTATGGCTACACCTTC | CASSLGGGRDYGYTF
- | TRBJ1-2 | TRBV29-1 | many | TGCAGCGTTGAACTGGGGGCCTTCTATGGCTACACCTTC | CSVELGAFYGYTF
- | TRBJ2-7 | TRBV19 | - | TGTGCCAGTAGTCTCGCCCAAGGCGGTAGCTCCTACGAGCAGTACTTC | CASSLAQGGSSYEQYF
TRBD1 | TRBJ2-7 | TRBV27 | many | TGTGCCAGCAGTTTGGGTGGACAGGTCCGCGAGCAGTACTTC | CASSLGGQVREQYF
- | TRBJ1-2 | TRBV15 | many | TGTGCCACCAGCAGAGACAGGGGACGCGGCTACACCTTC | CATSRDRGRGYTF
- | TRBJ1-1 | TRBV6-5 | few | TGTGCCAGCCGCCTGGACCTGAACACTGAAGCTTTCTTT | CASRLDLNTEAFF
TRBD2 | TRBJ2-3 | TRBV5-5 | many | TGTGCCAGCAGCTTCGACGGACTAGCGGGTAGCACAGATACGCAGTATTTT | CASSFDGLAGSTDTQYF
TRBD1 | TRBJ1-5 | TRBV7-2 | many | TGTGCCAGCAGCATCTCCGGGACAGGGGGCGCGAAAGGTCAGCCCCAGCATTTT | CASSISGTGGAKGQPQHF
- | TRBJ2-7 | TRBV12-3/TRBV12-4 | - | TGTGCCAGCAGTTTACTGAAGACCTACGAGCAGTACTTC | CASSLLKTYEQYF
TRBD2 | TRBJ2-5 | TRBV10-3 | many | TGTGCCATCAGATCAGCGTCGGGACTAGGTGAGACCCAGTACTTC | CAIRSASGLGETQYF